This T cell receptor (beta chain) was sequenced during a study of blood T cell repertoires in COVID-19. The overall study: Samples came from the United States, Italy and Spain, spanning acute and convalescent COVID-19. Nucleic acid was either cDNA or gDNA, and it came from T cells, B-cell-depleted T cells, or PBMCs.

In the original workflow: Nucleated cell number was recorded as an estimate derived from reference gene primer amplification. TCRdb's copy holds only in-frame clones and misses some; the assay was immunoSEQ multiplex PCR. V, J and clone size are those of that table, while D and trimming were read from the DNA. The table records around 99,000 clones, roughly 83% of them present only once. This receptor was obtained from a human donor in a cohort sampled during active COVID-19. Sequencing input: peripheral blood.

The CDR3 DNA sequence: TGCGCCAGCAGTCAATTACATTCGGGGGAGCTGTTTTTT. Protein sequence: CASSQLHSGELFF. This chain joins TRBV23-1 and TRBJ2-2, with D unresolved. TRBV23-1 is classed as an ORF, of uncertain function. The CDR3 totals 13 residues. Trimming shortened V by 1 base and J by 8 bases, and 8 bases separated the two germline ends.